Each of the 10 T cell receptor beta chains below was sequenced from the same sample in a study of OX40 agonist ivuxolimab in advanced cancers. Sequenced by immunoSEQ multiplex PCR; TCRdb stores in-frame clones only, minus some. The repertoire holds 70,000 or so clones, with 70% to 90% as singletons. This material consisted of CD4+ or CD8+ T cells sorted from blood, taken in a trial of the OX40 agonist ivuxolimab. The receptors come from an adult with an advanced solid tumor such as melanoma, head and neck, liver or kidney cancer.

The chain has TRBV30 and TRBJ1-5, with a possible D match to TRBD1 (6 bases). The CDR3 has 15 residues. V lost 3 bases to trimming and J lost 7 bases, with 19 bases between them. Germline V gives CDR1 GTSNPN, CDR2 SVGIG (reference sequence). CDR3 bases: TGTGCCTGGAGCGCACCAAGGGGGTTGGGGCAGCCCCAGCATTTT. Translating gives CAWSAPRGLGQPQHF.

This chain joins TRBV30 and TRBJ1-4; 7 nucleotides agree with TRBD1. The V gene's germline CDR1 is GTSNPN and CDR2 SVGIG (reference sequence). The CDR3 spans 13 residues. Trimming cost V 0 bases and J 8 bases; bases outside gene matches: 3. The CDR3 DNA reads as TGTGCCTGGAGTGTAGGGGGCCGAGAAAAACTGTTTTTT. Translation gives CAWSVGGREKLFF.

The chain's CDR3 is CASSETGPGTEAFF. DNA of the CDR3: TGTGCCAGCAGTGAAACTGGGCCAGGCACTGAAGCTTTCTTT. The rearrangement links TRBV2 to TRBJ1-1; D is ambiguous. CDR1 and CDR2 (germline): SNHLY, FYNNEI. The CDR3 has 14 residues. V was trimmed by 2 bases and J by 4 bases, leaving 11 bases between them.

V is TRBV6-1 and J is TRBJ2-1; perhaps TRBD2 as D (5 bases). Germline values: CDR1 MNHNS, CDR2 SASEGT. The V gene lost 8 bases and the J gene lost 2 bases, with 13 bases spanning the gap. This CDR3 has 14 residues. CDR3 sequence (DNA): TGTGCCAGCTCGAAGGGAGTAACCTACAATGAGCAGTTCTTC. Translated: CASSKGVTYNEQFF.

The CDR3 bases are TGTGCCTGGAGCCCTCCACAGAGACGGGAGTATTCACCCCTCCACTTT. Its protein is CAWSPPQRREYSPLHF. This chain connects TRBV30 to TRBJ1-6; the D is unclear. Trimming took 3 bases from V and 8 from J, leaving 20 bases between them. The CDR3 runs 16 residues. Germline lookup yields CDR1 GTSNPN and CDR2 SVGIG (reference sequence).

This chain links TRBV5-1 with TRBJ1-2; D not resolved. Between the trimmed V and J ends, which lost 3 bases and 1 base, there was a span of 7 bases. Germline V CDR1 and CDR2: SGHRS, YFSETQ. The CDR3 runs 13 residues. CDR3 bases: TGCGCCAGCAGCTGGGCGGATAACTATGGCTACACCTTC. Its protein is CASSWADNYGYTF.

This chain connects TRBV18 to TRBJ1-1; 8 positions match TRBD1. V lost 6 bases, J lost 4 bases, and 10 bases stayed unmatched. There are 15 residues in the CDR3. Germline V gene data show CDR1 as KGHSH and CDR2 as LQKENI. The CDR3 sequence is CASSLGQGGSTEAFF. In DNA form, the CDR3 reads TGTGCCAGCTCTCTTGGACAGGGAGGGAGCACTGAAGCTTTCTTT. The full variable domain, its missing parts supplied by reference TRBV18 and TRBJ1-1, is NAGVMQNPRHLVRRRGQEARLRCSPMKGHSHVYWYRQLPEEGLKFMVYLQKENIIDESGMPKERFSAEFPKEGPSILRIQQVVRGDSAAYFCASSLGQGGSTEAFFGQGTRLTVV.

The chain combines TRBV5-1 with TRBJ1-2; 8 bases are shared with TRBD1. V trimming: 0 bases; J trimming: 8 bases; junction bases outside the gene matches: 6. CDR3 length: 14 amino acids. CDR1 is SGHRS, CDR2 YFSETQ, per germline. CDR3 DNA sequence: TGCGCCAGCAGCTTGGTCGGGGGACAGGCGGGCTACACCTTC. This sequence encodes CASSLVGGQAGYTF.

The CDR3 DNA is TGTGCCAGTAGTGAGGACAGGACCCTCGGCCAGCCCCAGCATTTT. The encoded protein is CASSEDRTLGQPQHF. The rearrangement joins TRBV19 to TRBJ1-5, with 7 bases aligning to TRBD1. Per the germline V gene, CDR1 is LNHDA and CDR2 is SQIVND (reference sequence). V lost 5 bases and J lost 7; bases outside the gene matches: 11. The CDR3 totals 15 residues.

The gene calls are TRBV5-4 and TRBJ1-3, with a tentative D call TRBD1 (5 bases). The CDR3 spans 16 residues. From germline, CDR1 is SGHNT and CDR2 YYREEE (reference sequence). V lost 4 bases and J lost 1, with 15 bases in between. Written as DNA, the CDR3 is TGTGCCAGCAGCCTTGGTGGGGGAGGATCTGGAAACACCATATATTTT. It is translated as CASSLGGGGSGNTIYF.